One T cell receptor beta chain is described in this entry. This clone has a handful of counts. Its antigen remains unidentified. The sample holds no much larger clone one base away, and base qualities are not on file. The entry originates in a study of Ad26.COV2.S vaccination and SARS-CoV-2 variants (dated by TCRdb to the early 2020s). For the study in its entirety: Vaccine-arm donors came from COV1001, a multicentre, randomized, double-blind, placebo-controlled phase I-IIa trial of Ad26.COV2.S in healthy adults. Investigators did not know the trial group allocation while performing experiments and assessing outcomes. The specificity and breadth of SARS-CoV-2-reactive T cell receptors after Ad26.COV2.S vaccination were assessed by TCRbeta repertoire sequencing. Trial participants were randomized into five groups of five, in which low-dose or high-dose Ad26.COV2.S was given once or twice, or placebo was given on both occasions. Ad26.COV2.S was administered intramuscularly at a dose of 5x10^10 or 1x10^11 viral particles, either as one shot or as two shots given 56 days apart. The TCR-sequenced set comprised around 30 samples: some 20 Ad26.COV2.S vaccine recipients, 5 placebo recipients and 8 SARS-CoV-2 convalescent individuals.

The CDR3, from cysteine to valine, totals 15 residues. Just the 45-base CDR3 DNA is kept, in frame starting at base 1. Reading the label with the study, this specimen's treatment or condition is: 15 to 20 received Ad26.COV2.S at low or high dose, single or two shots; 5 received placebo; per-sample allocation not given. Repertoires of vaccine and placebo recipients were sequenced from samples collected on day 63 after the first injection. In Cohort 1b, 25 to 30 adults aged 18-55 years were enrolled at a single site in Boston, USA, between 29 July and 7 August 2020. As a vaccine, Ad26.COV2.S was a replication-incompetent adenovirus type 26 vector that expressed a prefusion-stabilized SARS-CoV-2 spike protein derived from the original Wuhan strain. Broad study findings and their caveats: The authors noted that total T cell responses may have been underestimated by the TCR breadth and depth analyses. The study was not powered to compare responses between vaccine doses or regimens. Higher spike-specific TCR breadth was observed in Ad26.COV2.S recipients than in placebo recipients (P = 0.0014). Comparable non-spike TCR breadth was observed between vaccine and placebo recipients, consistent with only spike being contained in the vaccine. After vaccination, spike-specific CD8+ and CD4+ T cell responses were reported to show substantial breadth.

The immunoSEQ Assay was used to sequence TCRbeta CDR3 regions. After extraction, genomic DNA underwent amplification by bias-controlled multiplex PCR, followed by high-throughput sequencing. Per the source publication's procedure: To quantify the absolute abundance of each unique TCRbeta CDR3 region, sequences were collapsed and filtered. T cell fraction was estimated by normalizing TCRbeta template counts to usable DNA, which was measured by amplifying reference genes present in all nucleated cells. Repertoire TCRs were annotated as SARS-CoV-2-specific when V gene, CDR3 amino acid sequence and J gene were exactly matched to a known reactive TCR set. The reference SARS-CoV-2 TCR set was obtained from MIRA and was filtered for enrichment in COVID-19-positive ImmuneCODE repertoires, whereby public or cross-reactive TCRs were removed. Using the MIRA antigens, annotated TCRs were further analysed by specific ORF or by position within an ORF. Breadth was defined as the number of annotated unique rearrangements divided by the total number of unique productive rearrangements, and depth was defined as the summed frequency of the annotated unique rearrangements. Two-sided Wilcoxon rank-sum tests were applied when comparing TCR breadth between groups. TCRdb provides this immuneACCESS table in a form limited to in-frame rearrangements. Some clones are lacking; in checked studies, under half of them reflect an unresolved V gene, and why the rest are absent is not known. That table gives V, J and clone size, and the DNA gave D and trimming. This sample lists 350,000 to 500,000 clones; nearly 90% were detected once. The ten largest account for just over 2.5% of the sample.

The chain couples TRBV21-1 to TRBJ2-7; the D call in the table, TRBD2, was not verified against the DNA. TRBV21-1 is classified as a pseudogene. Sequencing was performed on peripheral blood, taken in a trial of Ad26.COV2.S vaccine versus placebo. The receptor comes from a person aged 18-60 years who received the Ad26.COV2.S COVID-19 vaccine or a placebo. The DNA reads as follows: TGTGCCAGCAGCAAGAAACGGGAGTACGCCTACGAGCAGTACGTC. The resulting protein is CASSKKREYAYEQYV.